The clone carrying this T cell receptor (beta chain) was seen ten or more times. Arm-PCR of CDR3 regions with iRepertoire HTBI primers generated TCR beta libraries. Via MiXCR, TCRdb re-called the multiplex PCR reads, giving one row per CDR3 protein. The table records 500,000 or so distinct CDR3 sequences, around 15% of them present only once. The time point: newly diagnosed GD, antithyroid drugs for less than 3 months. Isolated PBMC RNA provided the starting material for the TCR library. This record belongs to a study of regulatory T cells in long-lasting Graves disease. The overall study: Those Graves' patients who were newly diagnosed had been on antithyroid drugs under 3 months.

This sample also appeared in a second study, on T cells in Graves' hyperthyroidism and ophthalmopathy. That investigation notes: The model's output predicted ophthalmopathy at a median of around 6.9 months prior to onset.

The specimen was peripheral blood mononuclear cells (PBMCs), collected at new diagnosis, from a patient treated with antithyroid drugs. The clonotype was recovered from a man in his forties or fifties with Graves disease.

The CDR3 region has the DNA TGTGCCAGCAGCTTGCCGGGACAGGGGTCAACAGATACGCAGTATTTT. Translating gives CASSLPGQGSTDTQYF. The chain links TRBV5-6 to TRBJ2-3; 10 bases agree with TRBD1. CDR1 is SGHDT and CDR2 is YYEEEE in the germline V gene. The J segment lost 3 bases and the V segment lost 1 base, leaving 5 bases of the junction unmatched. This CDR3 is 16 amino acids long.